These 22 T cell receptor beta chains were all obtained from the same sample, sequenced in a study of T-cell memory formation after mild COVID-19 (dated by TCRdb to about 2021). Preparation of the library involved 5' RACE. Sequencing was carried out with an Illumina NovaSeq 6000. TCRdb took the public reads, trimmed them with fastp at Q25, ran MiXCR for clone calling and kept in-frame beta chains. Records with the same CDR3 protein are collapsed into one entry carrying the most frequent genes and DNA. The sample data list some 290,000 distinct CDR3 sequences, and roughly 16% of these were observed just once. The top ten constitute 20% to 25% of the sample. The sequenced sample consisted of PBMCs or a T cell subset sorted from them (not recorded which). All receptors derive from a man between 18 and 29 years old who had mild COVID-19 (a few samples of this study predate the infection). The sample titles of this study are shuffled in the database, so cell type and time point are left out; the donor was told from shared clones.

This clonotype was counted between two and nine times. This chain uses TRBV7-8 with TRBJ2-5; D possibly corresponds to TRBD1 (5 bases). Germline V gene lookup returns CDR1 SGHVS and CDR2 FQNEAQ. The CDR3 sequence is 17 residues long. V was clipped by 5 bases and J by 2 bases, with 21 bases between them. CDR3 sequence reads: CASSPRGEQARQETQYF. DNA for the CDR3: TGTGCCAGCAGCCCGCGTGGAGAACAGGCAAGACAAGAGACCCAGTACTTC.

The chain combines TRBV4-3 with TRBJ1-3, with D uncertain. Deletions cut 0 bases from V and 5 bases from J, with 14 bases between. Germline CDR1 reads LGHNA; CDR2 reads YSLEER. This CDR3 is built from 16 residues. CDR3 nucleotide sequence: TGCGCCAGCAGCCAAGATGGATTCAGTACAAGAAACACCATATATTTT. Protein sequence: CASSQDGFSTRNTIYF.

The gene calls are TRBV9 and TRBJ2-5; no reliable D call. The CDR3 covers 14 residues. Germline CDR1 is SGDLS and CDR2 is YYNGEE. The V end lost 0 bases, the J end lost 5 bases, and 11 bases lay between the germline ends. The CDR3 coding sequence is TGTGCCAGCAGCGTAGGTAATAGACCGGAGACCCAGTACTTC. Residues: CASSVGNRPETQYF. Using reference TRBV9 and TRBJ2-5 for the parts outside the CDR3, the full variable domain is DSGVTQTPKHLITATGQRVTLRCSPRSGDLSVYWYQQSLDQGLQFLIQYYNGEERAKGNILERFSAQQFPDLHSELNLSSLELGDSALYFCASSVGNRPETQYFGPGTRLLVL.

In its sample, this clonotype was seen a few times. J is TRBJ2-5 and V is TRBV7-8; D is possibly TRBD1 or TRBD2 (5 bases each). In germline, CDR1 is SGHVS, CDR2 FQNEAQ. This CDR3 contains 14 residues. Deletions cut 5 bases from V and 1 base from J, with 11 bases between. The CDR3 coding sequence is TGTGCCAGCAGCCGAGGGACGAGCCAAGAGACCCAGTACTTC. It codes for CASSRGTSQETQYF.

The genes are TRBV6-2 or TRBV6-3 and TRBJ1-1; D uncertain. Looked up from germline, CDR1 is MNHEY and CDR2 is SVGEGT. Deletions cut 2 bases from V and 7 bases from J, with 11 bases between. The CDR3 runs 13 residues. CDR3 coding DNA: TGTGCCAGCAGTTACCCCACGCGGTTTGAAGCTTTCTTT. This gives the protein CASSYPTRFEAFF.

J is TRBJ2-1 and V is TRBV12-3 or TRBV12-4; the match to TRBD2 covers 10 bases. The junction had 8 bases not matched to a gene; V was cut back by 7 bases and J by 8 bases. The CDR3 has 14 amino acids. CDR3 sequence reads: CASNPSGGGDEQFF. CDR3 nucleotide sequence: TGTGCCAGCAACCCTAGCGGGGGCGGCGATGAGCAGTTCTTC.

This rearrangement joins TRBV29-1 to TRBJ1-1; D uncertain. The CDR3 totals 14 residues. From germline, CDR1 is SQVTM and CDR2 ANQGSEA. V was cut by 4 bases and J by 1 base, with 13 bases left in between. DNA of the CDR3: TGCAGCGTTGGCCATCGGGGTTCGAACACTGAAGCTTTCTTT. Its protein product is CSVGHRGSNTEAFF.

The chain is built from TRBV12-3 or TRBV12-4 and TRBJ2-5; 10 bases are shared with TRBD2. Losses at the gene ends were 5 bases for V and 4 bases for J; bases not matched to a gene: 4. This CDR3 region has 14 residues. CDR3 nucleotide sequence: TGTGCCAGCAGTAGCGGGGGGGTTCGAGAGACCCAGTACTTC. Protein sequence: CASSSGGVRETQYF.

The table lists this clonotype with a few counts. CDR3 in DNA: TGCAGTGCTATACCGGGACAGGGTGAAAAACTGTTTTTT. Translating gives CSAIPGQGEKLFF. The chain links TRBV20-1 to TRBJ1-4, with 9 bases matching TRBD1. Trimming at V came to 4 bases and at J to 7 bases, leaving 4 bases not matched to a gene. The germline CDR1 and CDR2 sequences are DFQATT and SNEGSKA (reference sequence). This CDR3 spans 13 amino acids.

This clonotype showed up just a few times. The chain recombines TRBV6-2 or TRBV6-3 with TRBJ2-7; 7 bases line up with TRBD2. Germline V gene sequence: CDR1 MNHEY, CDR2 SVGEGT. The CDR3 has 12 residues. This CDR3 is CASGDNRDYMNV. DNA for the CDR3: TGTGCCAGCGGAGACAACCGGGACTACATGAACGTC.

The DNA for the CDR3 is TGCGCCAGCAGCCTGGACAGGGGAGGCGATCAGCCCCAGCATTTT. Translated: CASSLDRGGDQPQHF. This chain connects TRBV5-1 to TRBJ1-5, with 9 bases matching TRBD1. Germline lookup yields CDR1 SGHRS and CDR2 YFSETQ. This CDR3 spans 15 amino acids. V lost 4 bases, J lost 5 bases, and 7 bases stayed unmatched. Looking up the rest from reference TRBV5-1 and TRBJ1-5 gives the full variable domain: KAGVTQTPRYLIKTRGQQVTLSCSPISGHRSVSWYQQTPGQGLQFLFEYFSETQRNKGNFPGRFSGRQFSNSRSEMNVSTLELGDSALYLCASSLDRGGDQPQHFGDGTRLSIL.

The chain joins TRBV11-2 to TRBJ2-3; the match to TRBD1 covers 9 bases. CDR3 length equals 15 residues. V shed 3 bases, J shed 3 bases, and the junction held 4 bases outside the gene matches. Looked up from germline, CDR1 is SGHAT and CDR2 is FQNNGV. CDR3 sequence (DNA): TGTGCCAGCAGCTTCGTGACAGGGGGGACAGATACGCAGTATTTT. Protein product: CASSFVTGGTDTQYF.

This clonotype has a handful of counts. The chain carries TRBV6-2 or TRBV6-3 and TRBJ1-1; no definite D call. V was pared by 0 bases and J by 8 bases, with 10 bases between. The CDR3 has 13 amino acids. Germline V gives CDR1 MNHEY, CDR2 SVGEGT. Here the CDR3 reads CASSYSSGNEAFF. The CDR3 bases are TGTGCCAGCAGTTACTCATCCGGGAACGAAGCTTTCTTT.

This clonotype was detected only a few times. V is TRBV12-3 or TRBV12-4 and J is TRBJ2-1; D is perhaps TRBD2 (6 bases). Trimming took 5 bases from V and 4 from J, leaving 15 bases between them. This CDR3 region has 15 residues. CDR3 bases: TGTGCCAGCAGTATCCTCGGAGGGGATTACAATGAGCAGTTCTTC. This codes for CASSILGGDYNEQFF.

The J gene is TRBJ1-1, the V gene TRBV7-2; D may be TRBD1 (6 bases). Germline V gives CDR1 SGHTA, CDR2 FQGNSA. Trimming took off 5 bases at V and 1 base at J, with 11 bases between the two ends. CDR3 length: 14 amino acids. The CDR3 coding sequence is TGTGCCAGCAGCCCCGGGACACCGAACACTGAAGCTTTCTTT. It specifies CASSPGTPNTEAFF. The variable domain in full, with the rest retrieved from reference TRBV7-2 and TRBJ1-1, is GAGVSQSPSNKVTEKGKDVELRCDPISGHTALYWYRQSLGQGLEFLIYFQGNSAPDKSGLPSDRFSAERTGGSVSTLTIQRTQQEDSAVYLCASSPGTPNTEAFFGQGTRLTVV.

CDR3 loop: CASSTTGEQFF. The DNA of the CDR3 is TGTGCCAGCAGCACGACGGGTGAGCAGTTCTTC. The chain uses TRBV7-9 and TRBJ2-1, with D uncertain. CDR1 and CDR2 from the germline V gene are SEHNR and FQNEAQ (reference sequence). The V gene lost 5 bases and the J gene lost 9 bases, with 8 bases spanning the gap. The CDR3 has 11 amino acids.

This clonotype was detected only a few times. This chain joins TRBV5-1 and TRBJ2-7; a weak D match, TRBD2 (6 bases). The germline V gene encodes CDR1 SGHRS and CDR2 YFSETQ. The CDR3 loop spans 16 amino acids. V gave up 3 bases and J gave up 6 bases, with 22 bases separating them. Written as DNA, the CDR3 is TGCGCCAGCAGCTCTACAGGAGGGAATCTGCCCGGCGAGCAGTACTTC. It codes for CASSSTGGNLPGEQYF.

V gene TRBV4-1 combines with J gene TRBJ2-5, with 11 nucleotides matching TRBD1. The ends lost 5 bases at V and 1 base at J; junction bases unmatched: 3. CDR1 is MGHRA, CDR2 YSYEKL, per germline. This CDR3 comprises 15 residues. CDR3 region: CASSKGQGGQETQYF. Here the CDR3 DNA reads TGCGCCAGCAGCAAGGGACAGGGGGGCCAAGAGACCCAGTACTTC.

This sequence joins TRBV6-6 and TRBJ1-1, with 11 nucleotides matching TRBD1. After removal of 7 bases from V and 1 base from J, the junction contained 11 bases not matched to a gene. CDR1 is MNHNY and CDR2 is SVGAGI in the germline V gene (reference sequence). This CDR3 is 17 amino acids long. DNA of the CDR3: TGTGCCAGCAAAACCGGGACAGGGGGTAATTCGAACACTGAAGCTTTCTTT. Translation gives CASKTGTGGNSNTEAFF.

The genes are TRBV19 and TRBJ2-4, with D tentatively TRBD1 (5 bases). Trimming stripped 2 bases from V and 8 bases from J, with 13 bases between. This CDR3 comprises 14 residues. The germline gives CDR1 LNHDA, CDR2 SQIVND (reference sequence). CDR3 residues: CASSILDSEDIQYF. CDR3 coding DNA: TGTGCCAGTAGTATACTTGACAGTGAGGACATTCAGTACTTC.

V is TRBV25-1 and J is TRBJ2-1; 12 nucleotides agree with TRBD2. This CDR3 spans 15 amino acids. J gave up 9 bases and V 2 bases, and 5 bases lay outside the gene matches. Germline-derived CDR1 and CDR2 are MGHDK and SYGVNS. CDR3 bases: TGTGCCAGCAGTGAAACTAGCGGGGGGCCGGTTGAGCAGTTCTTC. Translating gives CASSETSGGPVEQFF.

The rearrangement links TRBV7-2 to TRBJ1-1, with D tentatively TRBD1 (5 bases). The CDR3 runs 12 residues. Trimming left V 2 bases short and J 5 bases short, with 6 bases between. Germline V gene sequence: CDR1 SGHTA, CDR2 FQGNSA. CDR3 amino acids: CASSLHRTEAFF. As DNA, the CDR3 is TGTGCCAGCAGCTTACACAGGACTGAAGCTTTCTTT.